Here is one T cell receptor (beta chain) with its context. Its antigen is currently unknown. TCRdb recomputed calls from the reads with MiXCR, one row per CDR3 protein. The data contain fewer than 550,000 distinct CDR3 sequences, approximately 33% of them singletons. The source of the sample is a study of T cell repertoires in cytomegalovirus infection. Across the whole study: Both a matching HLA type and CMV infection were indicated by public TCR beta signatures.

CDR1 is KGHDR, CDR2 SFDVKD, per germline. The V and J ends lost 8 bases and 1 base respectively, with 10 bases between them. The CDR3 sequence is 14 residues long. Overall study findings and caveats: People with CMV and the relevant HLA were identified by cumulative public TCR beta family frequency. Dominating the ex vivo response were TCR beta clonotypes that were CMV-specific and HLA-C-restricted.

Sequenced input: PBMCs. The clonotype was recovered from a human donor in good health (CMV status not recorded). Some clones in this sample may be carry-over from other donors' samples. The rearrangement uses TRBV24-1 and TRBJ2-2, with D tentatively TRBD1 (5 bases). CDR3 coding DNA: TGTGCCACCAAAGGGCAGGGGAACACCGGGGAGCTGTTTTTT. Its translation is CATKGQGNTGELFF.